This paragraph covers one TCR beta chain sequence. Its antigen is still unknown. These data belong to a study of blood T cells in healthy people across ages. Researchers isolated at least 6 million PBMCs per sample. Then a second PCR, running about 6 to 12 cycles, was carried out with a sample-barcoded 5' primer and a J-beta primer mix. Researchers report that a template-switch adaptor with 12 random nucleotides tagged each cDNA molecule. TCRdb re-called the 5' RACE reads through MiXCR, storing one row per CDR3 protein. The sample carries 800,000 to 900,000 distinct CDR3 sequences, approximately 59% recorded once. Study-wide points: Without sorted subsets, naive and antigen-experienced compartments could not be conclusively compared. Older age coincided with a roughly linear decline in TCR beta diversity per million T cells.

This CDR3 has 16 residues. The V and J ends lost 5 bases and 2 bases respectively, with 22 bases between them. CDR1 and CDR2 from the germline V gene are SQVTM and ANQGSEA. The sequenced sample consisted of blood. The receptor comes from a man aged 25 to 45 in good health. The genes are TRBV29-1 and TRBJ2-7; TRBD1 is a possible D gene (6 bases). The CDR3 is CSVRGAGRDITYEQYF. DNA for the CDR3: TGCAGCGTTCGTGGGGCCGGTCGGGACATAACCTACGAGCAGTACTTC.